The present entry profiles one T cell receptor beta chain with its context. Its target is unknown. Assay used: immunoSEQ multiplex PCR; TCRdb lists only in-frame clones, some missing. Of more than 150,000 clones listed, under 95% are singletons. The data derive from a study of T cell responses to AZD1222 COVID-19 vaccine. Study-level findings and limits: Sampling captured repertoires only after the peak T cell response. Dominant CD4 TCR responses targeted spike regions 160-218 and 743-854.

This CDR3 is 17 amino acids long. V was pared by 1 base and J by 0 bases, with 12 bases between. Germline V CDR1 and CDR2: LNHNV, YYDKDF (reference sequence). The sequence was collected from an adult who received the AZD1222 COVID-19 vaccine. Sample: peripheral blood, taken 28 days after the second AZD1222 dose. The chain carries TRBV15 and TRBJ1-4; maybe TRBD1 (5 bases). The CDR3: CATSRGLGVSTNEKLFF. The DNA of the CDR3 is TGTGCCACCAGCAGAGGTCTAGGGGTGTCAACTAATGAAAAACTGTTTTTT.